One T cell receptor (beta chain) is described in this entry. As yet, its antigen is unknown. Libraries were prepared by immunoSEQ multiplex PCR; TCRdb keeps only in-frame clonotypes and omits some of them. This sample has 70,000 or so clones, with about 88% found just once. The entry originates in a study of T cell responses to AZD1222 COVID-19 vaccine. Study-wide findings and caveats: Within unmutated variant regions lay the reported targets of nearly half of spike-specific TCRs. Baseline serology detected seropositivity in only six AZD1222 recipients.

This CDR3 has 16 residues. Trimming took 0 bases from V and 5 from J, leaving 20 bases between them. Germline V gene lookup returns CDR1 GTSNPN and CDR2 SVGIG (reference sequence). This receptor was identified in an adult in good health. The sample in question was peripheral blood, obtained on day 0 of AZD1222 vaccination. The V and J genes are TRBV30 and TRBJ2-7; possibly TRBD2 for D (6 bases). CDR3: CAWSVFGTPSPHEQYF. CDR3 DNA sequence: TGTGCCTGGAGTGTTTTCGGGACTCCCTCTCCTCACGAGCAGTACTTC.